Sequencing of this TCR beta chain was carried out in a study of cytomegalovirus exposure and HLA in healthy donors. The study's findings and limits: Analyses of presence and absence presupposed an approximately uniform sequencing depth across donors.

As regards this clone: Its specificity is unknown.

The CDR3 has 15 residues. Germline values: CDR1 GTSNPN, CDR2 SVGIG (reference sequence). Trimming removed 3 bases at V and 4 bases at J, with 16 bases between. PCR amplification relied on 60 Vbeta primers (plus 13 Jbeta primers). In the authors' workflow: A follow-up analysis tallied about 88 million unique TCR beta chains, some 11 million shared. The table came from immunoSEQ multiplex PCR; TCRdb's copy has only in-frame clones and leaves some out. V, J and clone size reflect that table, while D and trimming were determined from the DNA. The table lists about 120,000 clones, 75% to 90% of them singletons.

The TCR was taken from a female donor in good health and CMV-seropositive. The sequencing input was PBMCs. This sequence joins TRBV30 and TRBJ2-1; the D gene is possibly TRBD1 (8 bases). CDR3 sequence (DNA): TGTGCCTGGAGACACACAGGGGGAGGGTACAATGAGCAGTTCTTC. Translation: CAWRHTGGGYNEQFF. The whole variable domain, filled in from reference TRBV30 and TRBJ2-1, reads SQTIHQWPATLVQPVGSPLSLECTVEGTSNPNLYWYRQAAGRGLQLLFYSVGIGQISSEVPQNLSASRPQDRQFILSSKKLLLSDSGFYLCAWRHTGGGYNEQFFGPGTRLTVL.